This is a list of T cell receptor beta chains from one sample in a study of cytomegalovirus exposure and HLA in healthy donors. Libraries were prepared by immunoSEQ multiplex PCR; TCRdb keeps only in-frame clonotypes and omits some of them. This sample has around 90,000 clones, with about two thirds found just once. Source material: PBMCs. Receptors were obtained from a human donor in good health. The CDR3 runs from the conserved cysteine through the conserved F or W. Each record gives: V gene, J gene, D gene, clone size, CDR3 DNA, CDR3 protein. The D gene is left open where the match is weak. Some rows mark clone size as missing; the rest say once, few, many or name a class of expanded clone.

TRBV4-1	TRBJ1-1	TRBD1	.	TGCGCCAGCAGGGGACAGGGCTACACTGAAGCTTTCTTT	CASRGQGYTEAFF
TRBV5-1	TRBJ1-3	.	.	TGCGCCAGCAGCTTGCAGGGTGGCTCTGGAAACACCATATATTTT	CASSLQGGSGNTIYF
TRBV13	TRBJ2-1	TRBD2	.	TGTGCCAGCAGCTTGGCCGGGAGGGAGCAGTTCTTC	CASSLAGREQFF
TRBV30	TRBJ1-1	.	.	TGTGCCTGGATGCGGGGGCGGGGAACTGAAGCTTTCTTT	CAWMRGRGTEAFF
TRBV7-8	TRBJ1-1	.	few	TGTGCCAGCAGCTTAGAGCTGCACACTGAAGCTTTCTTT	CASSLELHTEAFF
TRBV7-7	TRBJ2-5	TRBD2	few	TGTGCTAGCAGCCGACAGCTAGCGGGGGGGCTTGAGACCCAGTACTTC	CASSRQLAGGLETQYF
TRBV9	TRBJ2-3	TRBD1	few	TGTGCCAGCAGCGCCGAGGGGACAGGGAAGGGCACAGATACGCAGTATTTT	CASSAEGTGKGTDTQYF
TRBV6-1	TRBJ2-7	TRBD1	.	TGTGCCAGCAGTGAACTCGCGTACGACAGGGCACGCGAGCAGTACTTC	CASSELAYDRAREQYF
TRBV5-5	TRBJ2-2	.	.	TGTGCCAGCAGCTCAGGGGTCACCGGGGAGCTGTTTTTT	CASSSGVTGELFF
TRBV1	TRBJ2-2	.	.	TGCACCAGCAGTCCCTCAAGAGGAGGTGGGAACACCGGGGAGCTGTTTTTT	CTSSPSRGGGNTGELFF
TRBV7-3	TRBJ2-5	.	.	TGTGCCAGCAGCGCCTCCGGGACAACCCAAGAGACCCAGTACTTC	CASSASGTTQETQYF
TRBV7-6	TRBJ2-3	.	once	TGTGCCAGCAGCTTAGTGGGGGGGCAAAATACGCAGTATTTT	CASSLVGGQNTQYF
TRBV6-4	TRBJ2-7	.	.	TGTGCCAGCAGGAAGGCGGGGGCCTCGTGCGAGCAGTACTTC	CASRKAGASCEQYF
TRBV6-6	TRBJ2-1	TRBD2	.	TGTGCCAGCAGCCTCCTAGCGGGGGGGCCCAATGAGCAGTTCTTC	CASSLLAGGPNEQFF